This T cell receptor (beta chain) was captured by sequencing in a study of shared clonotypes between healthy human individuals. Looked up from germline, CDR1 is SGHRS and CDR2 is YFSETQ. CDR3 length: 14 amino acids. The table came from immunoSEQ multiplex PCR; TCRdb's copy has only in-frame clones and leaves some out. This sample carries over 850,000 clones, around 82% of them seen once, and the ten largest clones take roughly 0.62%. On this clone itself: The junction does not match germline at one end; this may be a read error.

The sample was memory CD4+ T cells from PBMCs. Subset denoted: CD45RA-negative fraction. The chain uses TRBV5-1 and TRBJ2-7; D may be TRBD1 or TRBD2 (5 bases each). The TCR was taken from a young man in good health. Some clones in this sample may be carry-over from other donors' samples. CDR3 in DNA: TGCGCCAGCAGCTTGGGGGTCACGAGGGGTGAGGATAACTTC. This sequence encodes CASSLGVTRGEDNF. The whole variable domain, filled in from reference TRBV5-1 and TRBJ2-7, reads KAGVTQTPRYLIKTRGQQVTLSCSPISGHRSVSWYQQTPGQGLQFLFEYFSETQRNKGNFPGRFSGRQFSNSRSEMNVSTLELGDSALYLCASSLGVTRGEDNFGPGTRLTVT.